The 12 T cell receptor beta chains below all came from one sample that was sequenced in a study of cytomegalovirus exposure and HLA in healthy donors. PCR used 60 Vbeta primers and 13 Jbeta primers. Libraries were prepared by immunoSEQ multiplex PCR; TCRdb keeps only in-frame clonotypes and omits some of them. The sample comprises about 180,000 clones, around 76% of which are singletons, and 1.5% rests with the top ten. Source material: PBMCs. The origin of the receptors is a man aged 35-49 years in good health and CMV-seronegative.

V and J are TRBV11-3 and TRBJ2-1, with unresolved D. CDR1 SGHNT and CDR2 YENEEA come from the germline V gene. The CDR3 is 13 residues long. V lost 5 bases to trimming and J lost 2 bases, with 7 bases between them. The CDR3 sequence: CASSLTTYNEQFF. The CDR3 DNA reads TGTGCCAGCAGCCTTACTACCTACAATGAGCAGTTCTTC. Full variable domain (missing parts from reference TRBV11-3 and TRBJ2-1): EAGVVQSPRYKIIEKKQPVAFWCNPISGHNTLYWYLQNLGQGPELLIRYENEEAVDDSQLPKDRFSAERLKGVDSTLKIQPAELGDSAVYLCASSLTTYNEQFFGPGTRLTVL.

The chain has TRBV27 and TRBJ1-1, with a possible D match to TRBD1 (6 bases). CDR1 is MNHEY and CDR2 is SMNVEV in the germline V gene (reference sequence). The V gene lost 3 bases and the J gene lost 6 bases, with 17 bases spanning the gap. The CDR3 spans 15 residues. The CDR3 loop reads CASSFGTGIRAEAFF. The CDR3 DNA reads as TGTGCCAGCAGTTTCGGCACAGGGATTCGTGCTGAAGCTTTCTTT.

This sequence joins TRBV28 and TRBJ2-7, with TRBD1 as a possible D gene (5 bases). Germline CDR1 and CDR2: MDHEN and SYDVKM. V shed 6 bases and J shed 5 bases, with 11 bases lying between them. The CDR3 runs 12 residues. CDR3 DNA sequence: TGTGCCAGCAGAGCAGGGTTCCACGAGCAGTACTTC. This codes for CASRAGFHEQYF. Supplemented by reference TRBV28 and TRBJ2-7, the full variable domain reads DVKVTQSSRYLVKRTGEKVFLECVQDMDHENMFWYRQDPGLGLRLIYFSYDVKMKEKGDIPEGYSVSREKKERFSLILESASTNQTSMYLCASRAGFHEQYFGPGTRLTVT.

V gene TRBV19 combines with J gene TRBJ2-2; 9 nucleotides match TRBD1. There are 17 residues in the CDR3. Looked up from germline, CDR1 is LNHDA and CDR2 is SQIVND (reference sequence). V gave up 0 bases and J gave up 6 bases; unmatched junction bases: 8. The CDR3 coding sequence is TGTGCCAGTAGTATAGACCCGGGGACAGGGAAGTCCGGGGAGCTGTTTTTT. Residues: CASSIDPGTGKSGELFF.

The chain is built from TRBV30 and TRBJ2-1, with TRBD2 identical over 8 bases. The germline gives CDR1 GTSNPN, CDR2 SVGIG (reference sequence). The CDR3 sequence is 15 residues long. V lost 2 bases to trimming and J lost 3 bases; unmatched junction nucleotides: 6. CDR3 sequence (DNA): TGTGCCTGGAGTCCAGCGGGAGTAGGCTACAATGAGCAGTTCTTC. The encoded protein is CAWSPAGVGYNEQFF. Looking up the rest from reference TRBV30 and TRBJ2-1 gives the full variable domain: SQTIHQWPATLVQPVGSPLSLECTVEGTSNPNLYWYRQAAGRGLQLLFYSVGIGQISSEVPQNLSASRPQDRQFILSSKKLLLSDSGFYLCAWSPAGVGYNEQFFGPGTRLTVL.

This rearrangement joins TRBV28 to TRBJ2-7; possibly TRBD2 for D (6 bases). Trimming pared 6 bases from V and 9 bases from J, leaving 15 bases between. This CDR3 contains 12 residues. Germline CDR1 reads MDHEN; CDR2 reads SYDVKM. The DNA of the CDR3 is TGTGCCAGCAGGGAACCCGGGGGAGGGCAGTACTTC. Translated: CASREPGGGQYF.

The gene calls are TRBV7-6 and TRBJ1-1; D ambiguous. Germline V gene sequence: CDR1 SGHVS, CDR2 FNYEAQ. The V and J ends lost 0 bases and 5 bases respectively, with 10 bases between them. The CDR3 totals 14 residues. As DNA, the CDR3 is TGTGCCAGCAGCTTAGCCCCCCGGGGAACTGAAGCTTTCTTT. Amino acids: CASSLAPRGTEAFF.

The V gene is TRBV7-9, the J gene TRBJ2-1; 9 bases are shared with TRBD1. From germline, CDR1 is SEHNR and CDR2 FQNEAQ (reference sequence). The V segment lost 5 bases and the J segment 8 bases; nucleotides outside the gene matches: 13. This CDR3 is 16 amino acids long. The DNA for the CDR3 is TGTGCCAGCAGCCCATCCTGGGGACAGGGAAACGATGAGCAGTTCTTC. Translating gives CASSPSWGQGNDEQFF.

The chain has TRBV18 and TRBJ2-1; possible D gene TRBD2, 5 bases. The V gene lost 6 bases and the J gene lost 10 bases, with 19 bases spanning the gap. The germline CDR1 and CDR2 sequences are KGHSH and LQKENI. CDR3 length equals 14 residues. CDR3 sequence reads: CASSPTLQEAEQFF. DNA for the CDR3: TGTGCCAGCTCCCCTACCTTGCAGGAGGCCGAGCAGTTCTTC.

The J gene is TRBJ1-1, the V gene TRBV18; perhaps TRBD1 as D (6 bases). The CDR3 contains 11 residues. The germline V gene encodes CDR1 KGHSH and CDR2 LQKENI. Deletions cut 5 bases from V and 8 bases from J, with 9 bases between. The CDR3 DNA sequence: TGTGCCAGCTCATCCGGGACAGAAGCTTTCTTT. Its translation is CASSSGTEAFF.

V usage is TRBV6-5 and J usage is TRBJ1-4; TRBD1 is a possible D gene (6 bases). Germline V gives CDR1 MNHEY, CDR2 SVGAGI. Trimming pared 6 bases from V and 4 bases from J, leaving 12 bases between. The CDR3 is made up of 14 amino acids. CDR3 nucleotides: TGTGCCAGCAGCGGGGGGGCGCTTAATGAAAAACTGTTTTTT. It specifies CASSGGALNEKLFF.

This clone was detected once. This chain uses TRBV27 with TRBJ2-2, with D possibly matching TRBD1 (5 bases). Germline CDR1 reads MNHEY; CDR2 reads SMNVEV (reference sequence). V dropped 4 bases and J dropped 0 bases, with 9 bases sitting between them. The CDR3 covers 15 residues. For the CDR3, the DNA is TGTGCCAGCAGTTGGGGCGCGGCGAACACCGGGGAGCTGTTTTTT. Protein: CASSWGAANTGELFF.